The rows below give T cell receptor beta chains drawn from one sample of a study of CD8 T cells in ankylosing spondylitis. TCRdb re-analysed the 5' RACE reads in MiXCR, keeping a single row per CDR3 protein. The sample holds 450,000 or so distinct CDR3 sequences; roughly 27% are singletons and the top ten take over 0.8%. The sequencing sample was made of blood, either unsorted or a sorted T cell fraction (not recorded which). The receptors originated from a male donor with ankylosing spondylitis. Each CDR3 is given with its conserved first and last residue. D genes are given only for firm matches. Rows give clone size only sometimes, using once, few, many, or a class for an expanded clone.

TRBV6-5	.	TRBJ2-7	.	TGTGCCAGCAGTTACTCCGAGAAAACTACGAAGCAGTACTTC	CASSYSEKTTKQYF
TRBV10-3	.	TRBJ2-7	few	TGTGCCATCAGTGAGGGGGACCCCAGAAGCTCCTACGAGCAGTACTTC	CAISEGDPRSSYEQYF
TRBV5-1	.	TRBJ2-3	.	TGCGCCAGCAGCTTGTATAGCGGCACAGATACGCAGTATTTT	CASSLYSGTDTQYF
TRBV7-8	.	TRBJ1-4	few	TGTGCCAGCAGCTTAGGCGGCAGGGATGGAAAACTGTTTTTT	CASSLGGRDGKLFF
TRBV11-2	.	TRBJ2-1	.	TGTGCCAGCAGCTTAGAAACTAGTTTGTTCTTC	CASSLETSLFF
TRBV20-1	.	TRBJ2-2	.	TGCAGTGCTAGAGAAGGCAGGGCGAACACCGGGGAGCTGTTTTTT	CSAREGRANTGELFF
TRBV29-1	TRBD2	TRBJ2-1	many	TGCAGCGTTGGTAGCGGGAGCGATGAGCAGTTCTTC	CSVGSGSDEQFF
TRBV7-9	TRBD1	TRBJ2-3	.	TGTGCCAGCAGCCTCGGGGACAGGGGTGTTACAGATACGCAGTATTTT	CASSLGDRGVTDTQYF
TRBV5-1	TRBD2	TRBJ2-2	few	TGCGCCAGCAGCTTGGAACTAGCGGGAGGTGTCACCGGGGAGCTGTTTTTT	CASSLELAGGVTGELFF
TRBV24-1	.	TRBJ2-5	once	TGTGCCACCAGTGATACCGGGGGAGCCCGGCGAGAGACCCAGTACTTC	CATSDTGGARRETQYF
TRBV4-2	TRBD2	TRBJ2-3	once	TGTGCCAGCAGCCAATCCGGGACTAGCGGGAGGAGAAATTCTGGAGATACGCAGTATTTT	CASSQSGTSGRRNSGDTQYF
TRBV27	.	TRBJ2-3	.	TGTGCCAGCAGTACCCAGGGTCGACGCACAGATACGCAGTATTTT	CASSTQGRRTDTQYF
TRBV20-1	TRBD2	TRBJ2-5	.	TGCAGTGCCGCTAGCGGGGTCCAAGAGACCCAGTACTTC	CSAASGVQETQYF
TRBV3-1	TRBD2	TRBJ2-3	.	TGTGCCAGCAGCCAAGGACTAGCGGGAGCTGATACGCAGTATTTT	CASSQGLAGADTQYF
TRBV5-5	TRBD1	TRBJ2-5	.	TGTGCCAGCAGCTTTACTGTCCCCCTCGACAGGGCCCTAGAGACCCAGTACTTC	CASSFTVPLDRALETQYF
TRBV12-3/TRBV12-4	.	TRBJ2-3	.	TGTGCCAGCGCCGGACGGGGACCGTGGGATACGCAGTATTTT	CASAGRGPWDTQYF
TRBV30	TRBD2	TRBJ2-1	.	TGTGCCGGTCGACTAGCGGGAGGGCCGAGGCAGTTCTTC	CAGRLAGGPRQFF
TRBV5-1	TRBD2	TRBJ2-5	.	TGCGCCAGCAGCGATACTTTAGCGGGAGCAGGGGAGACCCAGTACTTC	CASSDTLAGAGETQYF
TRBV4-2	.	TRBJ2-3	.	TGTGCCAGCAGCCAAGAGCCGACTAGGAGTGATACGCAGTATTTT	CASSQEPTRSDTQYF
TRBV11-3	TRBD1	TRBJ2-2	few	TGTGCCAGCAGCCTAGGACAGGGTCGACCGGACACCGGGGAGCTGTTTTTT	CASSLGQGRPDTGELFF
TRBV6-1	.	TRBJ1-2	.	TGTGCCAGCAGTGAAGCTAGGGCAGTCTATGGCTACACCTTC	CASSEARAVYGYTF
TRBV7-8	.	TRBJ2-3	.	TGTGCCAGCTCCCTGTGGAATACGCAGTATTTT	CASSLWNTQYF
TRBV29-1	TRBD1	TRBJ1-1	few	TGCAGCATTGTGGGACAGGCTAACACTGAAGCTTTCTTT	CSIVGQANTEAFF
TRBV3-1	TRBD2	TRBJ2-7	.	TGTGCCAGCAGCCCCCGAGCTAGCGGGAGTCGGGGCGAGCAGTACTTC	CASSPRASGSRGEQYF
TRBV12-3/TRBV12-4	TRBD2	TRBJ2-1	few	TGTGCCAGCAGTTCCCGGGGGGTCGGGCTAGCGGGATCCCACTTC	CASSSRGVGLAGSHF
TRBV20-1	TRBD2	TRBJ2-1	once	TGCAGTGCTGTGACTAGCGGAACCATTATGCGGGACAATGAGCAGTTCTTC	CSAVTSGTIMRDNEQFF